This T cell receptor beta chain was identified during a study of a mutant IDH1 vaccine in newly diagnosed glioma. Trimming removed 5 bases from V and 1 base from J; junction bases left unmatched: 11. Germline V gene lookup returns CDR1 SGDLS and CDR2 YYNGEE. The CDR3 runs to 16 residues. TCRdb keeps only in-frame clones here, not all; method: immunoSEQ multiplex PCR. The top ten clones hold 2% to 2.5% of a sample with nearly 50,000 clones, roughly 89% of them seen once. The time point here: baseline, week 1 (first vaccination visit). Described treatment: pre-vaccination baseline after standard-of-care therapy.

This TCR was sampled from a man aged 40-50 years with glioma. Sequenced here: PBMCs, sampled from a glioma patient treated with radiotherapy, temozolomide or both. The J gene is TRBJ1-1, the V gene TRBV9; 7 bases fit TRBD1. The CDR3 spells CASSRGQARSNTEAFF. The CDR3 DNA reads as TGTGCCAGCAGTCGAGGACAGGCGCGCTCGAACACTGAAGCTTTCTTT. Drawing the rest from reference TRBV9 and TRBJ1-1, the complete variable domain is DSGVTQTPKHLITATGQRVTLRCSPRSGDLSVYWYQQSLDQGLQFLIQYYNGEERAKGNILERFSAQQFPDLHSELNLSSLELGDSALYFCASSRGQARSNTEAFFGQGTRLTVV.